The clone carrying this TCR beta chain was observed many times. This specimen belongs to a study of T cells after yellow fever vaccination. Trimming left V 5 bases short and J 2 bases short, with 17 bases between. This CDR3 is 15 amino acids long. The germline V gene has CDR1 SQVTM and CDR2 ANQGSEA. MiXCR, applied by TCRdb to the 5' RACE reads, yields one record per CDR3 protein. The sample records about 330,000 distinct CDR3 sequences, approximately 8% being singletons. The source of this sequence is a young man who received the YFV17D yellow fever vaccine. The V and J genes are TRBV29-1 and TRBJ2-3; no clear D gene. This specimen consisted of PBMCs, obtained about 41 days after the first yellow fever vaccination. In DNA, the CDR3 is TGCAGCGTTCCTGACCTCGGTTTACCCACAGATACGCAGTATTTT. Translating it yields CSVPDLGLPTDTQYF.